This passage covers 30 T cell receptor beta chains from one sample sequenced in a study of blood T cell repertoires in COVID-19. Some clones are missing from TCRdb's copy, which holds only in-frame ones; the method was immunoSEQ multiplex PCR. Of 140,000 or so clones in the sample, approximately 89% were seen once. Source material: peripheral blood. These receptors all come from a human donor in a cohort sampled during active COVID-19.

In its sample, this clone was seen once. The chain couples TRBV20-1 to TRBJ1-5; a possible D gene is TRBD1 (5 bases). This CDR3 contains 14 residues. V was pared by 3 bases and J by 6 bases, with 15 bases between. CDR1 is DFQATT and CDR2 is SNEGSKA in the germline V gene (reference sequence). The CDR3 sequence is CSASLAGYIQPQHF. The CDR3 region has the DNA TGCAGTGCTAGTTTGGCAGGGTACATTCAGCCCCAGCATTTT.

The CDR3, as DNA: TGTGCCAGCAGTTTAGGAACAAACAATGAGCAGTTCTTC. Translated, it gives CASSLGTNNEQFF. V and J are TRBV12-3 or TRBV12-4 and TRBJ2-1, with unresolved D. The length of the CDR3 is 13 residues. V lost 1 base and J lost 5, with 6 bases in between.

V is TRBV5-4 and J is TRBJ1-2; 7 bases align to TRBD1. The germline CDR1 and CDR2 sequences are SGHNT and YYREEE (reference sequence). The V segment lost 3 bases and the J segment 7 bases; nucleotides outside the gene matches: 6. The CDR3 sequence is 13 residues long. DNA of the CDR3: TGTGCCAGCAGCTACTCAAGGGGGCCTGGCTACACCTTC. Its translation: CASSYSRGPGYTF.

The chain links TRBV10-3 to TRBJ2-1; a possible D gene is TRBD2 (5 bases). Trimming removed 0 bases at V and 8 bases at J, with 8 bases between. The CDR3 loop spans 13 amino acids. Germline lookup yields CDR1 ENHRY and CDR2 SYGVKD. CDR3 region: CAISESRVDEQFF. CDR3 coding DNA: TGTGCCATCAGTGAGTCGAGGGTGGATGAGCAGTTCTTC.

This clone was detected a few times. This rearrangement joins TRBV5-6 to TRBJ2-2, with D possibly matching TRBD1 (6 bases). The germline V gene has CDR1 SGHDT and CDR2 YYEEEE. Trimming left V 1 base short and J 4 bases short, with 11 bases between. The CDR3 is 15 amino acids. CDR3 in amino acids: CASSLQGSGTGELFF. CDR3 nucleotide sequence: TGTGCCAGCAGCTTGCAGGGGTCGGGCACCGGGGAGCTGTTTTTT.

The chain employs TRBV3-1 (or the pseudogene TRBV3-2) and TRBJ1-2, with no clear D. V was shortened by 1 base and J by 3 bases, with 9 bases between the two germline ends. In germline, CDR1 is LGHDT, CDR2 YNNKEL (reference sequence). The CDR3 runs 14 residues. The CDR3 nucleotides read TGTGCCAGCAGCCAAGTTTCCGGGGACTATGGCTACACCTTC. Translated: CASSQVSGDYGYTF.

V gene TRBV6-5 combines with J gene TRBJ2-1; no reliable D call. In germline, CDR1 is MNHEY, CDR2 SVGAGI. The CDR3 has 14 residues. V lost 0 bases to trimming and J lost 4 bases, with 7 bases between them. Here the CDR3 DNA reads TGTGCCAGCAGTTACTCGCCCAGTTACAATGAGCAGTTCTTC. Translated: CASSYSPSYNEQFF.

V is TRBV7-3 and J is TRBJ2-5; 8 bases agree with TRBD2. The germline gives CDR1 SGHTA, CDR2 FQGTGA. Trimming took 4 bases from V and 1 from J; bases not matched to a gene: 5. The CDR3 loop spans 15 amino acids. The CDR3 bases are TGTGCCAGCAGCTCACATAGCGGGGTCCAAGAGACCCAGTACTTC. It translates to CASSSHSGVQETQYF.

The chain is built from TRBV7-2 and TRBJ1-2; 8 nucleotides align to TRBD1. Germline values: CDR1 SGHTA, CDR2 FQGNSA. The ends lost 5 bases at V and 5 bases at J; junction bases unmatched: 7. This CDR3 contains 14 residues. The chain's CDR3 is CASSTPGQVYGYTF. CDR3 sequence (DNA): TGTGCCAGCAGCACGCCGGGACAGGTTTATGGCTACACCTTC.

The chain is built from TRBV5-1 and TRBJ2-1, with a weak D call TRBD1 (6 bases). CDR3 length: 13 amino acids. V lost 1 base and J lost 8, with 10 bases in between. CDR1 is SGHRS and CDR2 is YFSETQ in the germline V gene. The CDR3 sequence: CASSLLKGDEQFF. CDR3 DNA: TGCGCCAGCAGCTTGCTAAAGGGGGATGAGCAGTTCTTC.

This clone was counted once. J is TRBJ2-3 and V is TRBV28, with D possibly TRBD1 on 6 matching bases. The germline V and J ends were trimmed by 3 bases and 4 bases, with 14 bases remaining between them. The germline V gene has CDR1 MDHEN and CDR2 SYDVKM. The CDR3 covers 15 residues. The DNA for the CDR3 is TGTGCCAGCAGTTTTATGGCAGGGGATGCAGATACGCAGTATTTT. Amino acid sequence: CASSFMAGDADTQYF.

This clone was observed once. This chain joins TRBV6-6 and TRBJ2-3; D call uncertain. The V gene lost 2 bases and the J gene lost 2 bases, with 8 bases spanning the gap. Germline CDR1 and CDR2: MNHNY and SVGAGI (reference sequence). This CDR3 region has 14 residues. CDR3 protein: CASSYVSTTDTQYF. CDR3 sequence (DNA): TGTGCCAGCAGTTACGTGAGCACCACAGATACGCAGTATTTT.

V gene TRBV6-5 combines with J gene TRBJ1-4, with D possibly TRBD1 on 5 matching bases. This CDR3 region has 14 residues. Deletions cut 5 bases from V and 7 bases from J, with 14 bases between. CDR1 is MNHEY and CDR2 is SVGAGI in the germline V gene. CDR3 in amino acids: CASSRQNSGEKLFF. For the CDR3, the DNA is TGTGCCAGCAGTCGACAGAACTCTGGTGAAAAACTGTTTTTT.

The chain is built from TRBV19 and TRBJ2-2; 8 nucleotides align to TRBD2. This CDR3 is 14 amino acids long. The V and J ends lost 8 bases and 4 bases, in that order; junction bases with no gene match: 6. Germline CDR1 and CDR2: LNHDA and SQIVND (reference sequence). CDR3 amino acids: CASAGTRITGELFF. The CDR3 DNA reads TGTGCCAGTGCCGGGACTAGAATCACCGGGGAGCTGTTTTTT. Filled out from reference TRBV19 and TRBJ2-2, the complete variable domain reads DGGITQSPKYLFRKEGQNVTLSCEQNLNHDAMYWYRQDPGQGLRLIYYSQIVNDFQKGDIAEGYSVSREKKESFPLTVTSAQKNPTAFYLCASAGTRITGELFFGEGSRLTVL.

About this clone itself: This CDR3 is also generated by other DNA sequences in the sample. The chain carries TRBV3-1 (or the pseudogene TRBV3-2) and TRBJ2-5; D remains unclear. The CDR3 consists of 14 residues. Trimming took 0 bases from V and 0 from J, leaving 5 bases between them. Germline V CDR1 and CDR2: LGHDT, YNNKEL (reference sequence). The CDR3 here is CASSQDRYQETQYF. DNA of the CDR3: TGTGCCAGCAGCCAAGATCGGTACCAAGAGACCCAGTACTTC.

The chain uses TRBV6-5 and TRBJ2-7; D perhaps matches TRBD1 (5 bases). The V gene's germline CDR1 is MNHEY and CDR2 SVGAGI. The CDR3 runs to 14 residues. The ends were cut back, 6 bases at V and 5 bases at J, with 17 bases in the middle. CDR3 DNA: TGTGCCAGCAGCCGAGGTGTAGCAGGGAACGAGCAGTACTTC. This encodes CASSRGVAGNEQYF.

The chain is built from TRBV3-1 (or the pseudogene TRBV3-2) and TRBJ2-1, with D unresolved. The CDR3 is made up of 13 amino acids. Per germline, CDR1 LGHDT and CDR2 YNNKEL (reference sequence). V lost 3 bases, J lost 7 bases, and 10 bases lay in between. CDR3 nucleotides: TGTGCCAGCAGCCACGACGGGTGGAATGAGCAGTTCTTC. Encoded protein: CASSHDGWNEQFF.

The chain carries TRBV27 and TRBJ2-3; weak D call: TRBD2 (6 bases). Germline-derived CDR1 and CDR2 are MNHEY and SMNVEV (reference sequence). The V end was cut by 6 bases, the J end by 2 bases, with 12 bases between. CDR3 size: 14 residues. The DNA of the CDR3 is TGTGCCAGCAGCTCGGGAGTAAACACAGATACGCAGTATTTT. This translates into CASSSGVNTDTQYF.

The genes are TRBV20-1 and TRBJ2-7, with D possibly being TRBD2 (6 bases). This CDR3 spans 13 amino acids. V was trimmed by 3 bases and J by 3 bases, leaving 12 bases between them. Germline V gene data show CDR1 as DFQATT and CDR2 as SNEGSKA (reference sequence). DNA of the CDR3: TGCAGTGCTAGTGGGGGACTGTACTACGAGCAGTACTTC. Translation gives CSASGGLYYEQYF.

Notes on this clone: The junction does not match germline at one end; this may be a read error. The V gene is TRBV7-8, the J gene TRBJ1-2; D is perhaps TRBD1 (6 bases). The germline CDR1 and CDR2 sequences are SGHVS and FQNEAQ. The CDR3 has 15 amino acids. CDR3 region: CASTLDTGSNYGYTF. CDR3 DNA: TGTGCCAGCACCTTAGACACAGGGTCTAACTATGGCTACACCTTC. Together with reference TRBV7-8 and TRBJ1-2, the CDR3 gives the full variable domain: GAGVSQSPRYKVAKRGQDVALRCDPISGHVSLFWYQQALGQGPEFLTYFQNEAQLDKSGLPSDRFFAERPEGSVSTLKIQRTQQEDSAVYLCASTLDTGSNYGYTFGSGTRLTVV.

The chain joins TRBV7-2 to TRBJ1-2; tentatively, D is TRBD1 (5 bases). CDR3 length: 17 residues. Germline V lookup: CDR1 SGHTA, CDR2 FQGNSA. The V and J ends lost 1 base and 7 bases respectively, with 22 bases between them. In nucleotides, the CDR3 is TGTGCCAGCAGCTTAGGGGGAACGGGCAGGGTCAGGTCTGGCTACACCTTC. It encodes CASSLGGTGRVRSGYTF.

The V gene is TRBV11-2, the J gene TRBJ2-7; TRBD2 aligns across 7 bases. Germline V gene lookup returns CDR1 SGHAT and CDR2 FQNNGV. The CDR3 contains 15 residues. Trimming cost V 5 bases and J 6 bases; bases outside gene matches: 13. CDR3 in DNA: TGTGCCAGCAGCCCCAGCGGGGTCAGGGTGTTCGAGCAGTACTTC. Translation: CASSPSGVRVFEQYF.

Notes on this clone: Relative to the germline gene, one junction end is altered; a read error may explain this. This sequence joins TRBV19 and TRBJ2-7, with 8 bases that match TRBD2. The CDR3 totals 14 residues. Germline V lookup: CDR1 LNHDA, CDR2 SQIVND (reference sequence). Here the CDR3 reads CASSTTTSGYGQYF. CDR3 nucleotides: TGTGCCAGTAGTACCACAACTAGCGGCTACGGGCAGTACTTC.

The table lists this clone with a few counts. The rearrangement uses TRBV11-2 and TRBJ1-1; D unclear. The CDR3 loop spans 13 amino acids. Trimming removed 0 bases from V and 6 bases from J, with 8 bases in between. Germline lookup yields CDR1 SGHAT and CDR2 FQNNGV. Here the CDR3 DNA reads TGTGCCAGCAGCTTAGATCCGGGAGCTGAAGCTTTCTTT. Amino acids: CASSLDPGAEAFF. Full variable domain (remainder filled in from reference TRBV11-2 and TRBJ1-1): EAGVAQSPRYKIIEKRQSVAFWCNPISGHATLYWYQQILGQGPKLLIQFQNNGVVDDSQLPKDRFSAERLKGVDSTLKIQPAKLEDSAVYLCASSLDPGAEAFFGQGTRLTVV.

This clone was seen only once. The chain recombines TRBV27 with TRBJ2-7; D gene ambiguous. V shed 3 bases and J shed 1 base, with 7 bases lying between them. There are 13 residues in the CDR3. Germline CDR1 is MNHEY and CDR2 is SMNVEV (reference sequence). This chain's CDR3 is CASSLSASYEQYF. In nucleotides, the CDR3 is TGTGCCAGCAGTTTGAGCGCTTCCTACGAGCAGTACTTC.

This rearrangement joins TRBV9 to TRBJ2-2; D not certain. V lost 7 bases and J 6 bases, leaving 7 bases between the germline ends. This CDR3 has 11 residues. Looked up from germline, CDR1 is SGDLS and CDR2 is YYNGEE. The CDR3 DNA reads TGTGCCAGCTTTAATCCCGGGGAGCTGTTTTTT. Amino acid sequence: CASFNPGELFF.

This clone was detected once. V and J are TRBV5-1 and TRBJ2-1; D is unclear. Germline V gene sequence: CDR1 SGHRS, CDR2 YFSETQ. V was pared by 0 bases and J by 1 base, with 8 bases between. The CDR3 sequence is 15 residues long. As DNA, the CDR3 is TGCGCCAGCAGCTTGGGACTGCAGTCCTACAATGAGCAGTTCTTC. It is translated as CASSLGLQSYNEQFF.

The chain couples TRBV4-1 to TRBJ2-7; possibly TRBD1 for D (5 bases). The CDR3 is 15 residues long. Germline CDR1 is MGHRA and CDR2 is YSYEKL. V was cut by 1 base and J by 2 bases, with 12 bases left in between. CDR3 DNA sequence: TGCGCCAGCAGCCAAGTAACAGGCGATCCCTACGAGCAGTACTTC. Protein sequence: CASSQVTGDPYEQYF.

The CDR3: CASSLDPRLAGMLHRTDTQYF. The CDR3, as DNA: TGTGCCAGCAGCTTAGATCCGCGACTAGCGGGAATGCTTCATCGCACAGATACGCAGTATTTT. This rearrangement joins TRBV11-3 to TRBJ2-3, with TRBD2 matching over 11 bases. Germline V CDR1 and CDR2: SGHNT, YENEEA. V shed 0 bases and J 1 base; nucleotides not matched to a gene: 15. This CDR3 is built from 21 residues.

CDR3 in amino acids: CASSPLELMNTEAFF. The CDR3 nucleotides read TGTGCCAGCAGCCCCTTAGAACTTATGAACACTGAAGCTTTCTTT. The chain couples TRBV6-5 to TRBJ1-1, with D hard to call. Germline V gene sequence: CDR1 MNHEY, CDR2 SVGAGI. The CDR3 runs 15 residues. The V gene lost 6 bases and the J gene lost 0 bases, with 14 bases spanning the gap.